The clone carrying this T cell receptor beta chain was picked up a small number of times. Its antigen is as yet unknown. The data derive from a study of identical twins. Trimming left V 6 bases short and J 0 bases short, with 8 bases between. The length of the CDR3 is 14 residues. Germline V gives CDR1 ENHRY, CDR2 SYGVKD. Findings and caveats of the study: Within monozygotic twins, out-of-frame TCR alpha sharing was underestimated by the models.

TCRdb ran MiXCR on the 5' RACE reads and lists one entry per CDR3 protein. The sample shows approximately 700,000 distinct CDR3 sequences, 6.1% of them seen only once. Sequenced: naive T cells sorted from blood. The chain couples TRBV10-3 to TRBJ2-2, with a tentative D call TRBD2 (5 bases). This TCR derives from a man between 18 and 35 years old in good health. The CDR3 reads CAIREATNTGELFF. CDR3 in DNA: TGTGCCATCAGGGAGGCTACGAACACCGGGGAGCTGTTTTTT.